The 13 T cell receptor beta chains listed next were all sequenced from one sample in a study of T cells expressing NK-cell markers. From the 5' RACE reads, TCRdb lists one entry per CDR3 protein and no DNA. Its clone listing holds 200,000 to 300,000 distinct CDR3 sequences. Sequencing was performed on blood T cells: a sorted CD56 or NKG2C T cell subset, CD4+ or CD8+ T cells, or bulk PBMC T cells (not recorded which). The receptor set was obtained from a man younger than 35 in good health.

This rearrangement joins TRBV7-7 to TRBJ2-7; the TCRdb call, TRBD1, lacks DNA for checking. The germline CDR1 and CDR2 sequences are SSHAT and FNYEAQ (reference sequence). This CDR3 region has 13 residues. CDR3 protein: CASSLVGGYEQYF.

The rearrangement joins TRBV20-1 to TRBJ1-5. Germline V CDR1 and CDR2: DFQATT, SNEGSKA (reference sequence). The CDR3 totals 14 residues. The CDR3: CSARRAQINQPQHF.

The CDR3: CASSLWDNSYEQYF. This rearrangement joins TRBV14 to TRBJ2-7; the D call of TRBD1 rests on TCRdb alone, since no DNA is present to check it. The length of the CDR3 is 14 residues. CDR1 is SGHDN, CDR2 FVKESK, per germline. The whole variable domain, remainder taken from reference TRBV14 and TRBJ2-7, is EAGVTQFPSHSVIEKGQTVTLRCDPISGHDNLYWYRRVMGKEIKFLLHFVKESKQDESGMPNNRFLAERTGGTYSTLKVQPAELEDSGVYFCASSLWDNSYEQYFGPGTRLTVT.

V and J are TRBV20-1 and TRBJ2-3; the D gene TCRdb calls, TRBD2, cannot be checked with no DNA. From germline, CDR1 is DFQATT and CDR2 SNEGSKA (reference sequence). The CDR3 is 15 amino acids. The CDR3 loop reads CSATRTSGGTDTQYF.

The chain combines TRBV14 with TRBJ2-3; the TCRdb call, TRBD1, lacks DNA for checking. The CDR3 consists of 16 residues. Per the germline V gene, CDR1 is SGHDN and CDR2 is FVKESK. The CDR3 loop reads CASSQRPGQGIDTQYF.

This chain links TRBV7-8 with TRBJ1-5; TCRdb selects TRBD1, and the lack of DNA leaves this call unchecked. The CDR3 is 15 residues long. Germline loops: CDR1 SGHVS, CDR2 FQNEAQ. CDR3 region: CASSSGRGTNQPQHF.

This chain uses TRBV5-4 with TRBJ2-1; TCRdb's assignment of TRBD2 cannot be checked, as there is no DNA. Germline V CDR1 and CDR2: SGHNT, YYREEE (reference sequence). The CDR3 extends over 17 amino acids. The CDR3 loop is CASSPGTSGRNYNEQFF.

CDR3: CASSLFSGEGETQYF. This chain connects TRBV5-1 to TRBJ2-5; TCRdb's assignment of TRBD1 cannot be checked, as there is no DNA. The CDR3 spans 15 residues. Germline V gene lookup returns CDR1 SGHRS and CDR2 YFSETQ.

The genes are TRBV27 and TRBJ2-6; there is no DNA to check the TCRdb D call of TRBD2. Germline V gives CDR1 MNHEY, CDR2 SMNVEV (reference sequence). The CDR3 spans 13 residues. The CDR3 region is CASSLKALNVLTF.

The V call is TRBV29-1, the J call TRBJ2-3; TCRdb's D call, TRBD2, is unchecked because there is no DNA. The CDR3 is 12 residues long. Looked up from germline, CDR1 is SQVTM and CDR2 is ANQGSEA. The CDR3 here is CGLGLAGYTQYF.

The chain recombines TRBV15 with TRBJ2-7; TCRdb reports TRBD1, a call that lacks DNA to check it against. CDR3 length: 16 amino acids. Germline V lookup: CDR1 LNHNV, CDR2 YYDKDF (reference sequence). The CDR3 here is CATSRGDRTSSYEQYF.

The V call is TRBV4-2, the J call TRBJ2-2. CDR3 length: 16 amino acids. Germline assignment: CDR1 LGHNA and CDR2 YNFKEQ. The CDR3 protein is CASSQDRVAYTGELFF.

The CDR3: CSVGTGTSEYF. The chain is built from TRBV29-1 and TRBJ2-7; there is no DNA to check the TCRdb D call of TRBD1. The CDR3 is 11 amino acids. Germline CDR1 reads SQVTM; CDR2 reads ANQGSEA.